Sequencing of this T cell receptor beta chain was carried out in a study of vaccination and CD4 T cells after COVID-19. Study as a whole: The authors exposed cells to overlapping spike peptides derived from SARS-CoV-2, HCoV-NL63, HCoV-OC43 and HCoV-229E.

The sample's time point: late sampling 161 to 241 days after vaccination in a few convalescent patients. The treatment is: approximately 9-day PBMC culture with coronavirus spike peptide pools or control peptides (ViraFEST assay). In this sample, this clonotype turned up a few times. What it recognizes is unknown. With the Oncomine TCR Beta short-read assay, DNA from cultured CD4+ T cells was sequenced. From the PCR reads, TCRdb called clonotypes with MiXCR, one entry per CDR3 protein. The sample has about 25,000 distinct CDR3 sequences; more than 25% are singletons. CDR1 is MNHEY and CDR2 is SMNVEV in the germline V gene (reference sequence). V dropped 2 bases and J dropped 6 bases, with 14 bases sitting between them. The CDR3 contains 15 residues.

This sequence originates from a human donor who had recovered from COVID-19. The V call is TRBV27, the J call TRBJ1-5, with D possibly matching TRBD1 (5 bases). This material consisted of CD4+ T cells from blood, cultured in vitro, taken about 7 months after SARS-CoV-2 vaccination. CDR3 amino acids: CASSLRYGGSQPQHF. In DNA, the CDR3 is TGTGCCAGCAGTTTAAGGTATGGGGGGAGTCAGCCCCAGCATTTT.